Following are 27 T cell receptor beta chains from one sample sequenced in a study of neurological immune-mediated disorders. TCRdb called the 5' RACE reads again in MiXCR, with one record for every CDR3 protein. The sample gives roughly 45,000 distinct CDR3 sequences, approximately 3% of which show up once; around 15% is in the top ten. Sequenced sample: PBMCs. The source of these receptors is a woman aged 50 to 65 with multiple sclerosis.

This clonotype showed up many times. The chain joins TRBV5-1 to TRBJ2-2; D might be TRBD2 (5 bases). The germline CDR1 and CDR2 sequences are SGHRS and YFSETQ. The CDR3 length is 12 residues. The V end lost 5 bases, the J end lost 3 bases, and 5 bases lay between the germline ends. CDR3 in amino acids: CASRRDTGELFF. The DNA of the CDR3 is TGCGCCAGCAGGCGGGACACCGGGGAGCTGTTTTTT.

Many counts were recorded for this clonotype. This sequence joins TRBV12-3 or TRBV12-4 and TRBJ1-1; possible D gene TRBD1, 5 bases. V was cut by 1 base and J by 4 bases, with 16 bases left in between. This CDR3 region has 16 residues. The CDR3 DNA reads as TGTGCCAGCAGTTTAGTCGGGAAATTGAGGGGCACTGAAGCTTTCTTT. This gives the protein CASSLVGKLRGTEAFF.

This clonotype was recorded at least ten times. The chain uses TRBV24-1 and TRBJ2-1, with 10 bases fitting TRBD2. V shed 6 bases and J 7 bases; nucleotides not matched to a gene: 11. The CDR3 contains 16 residues. From germline, CDR1 is KGHDR and CDR2 SFDVKD. CDR3 bases: TGTGCCACCAGTTCCAGCCTAGCGGGAGAGGTAAATGAGCAGTTCTTC. It is translated as CATSSSLAGEVNEQFF.

By share of the sample, this clonotype is medium-sized. The chain couples TRBV5-1 to TRBJ2-7, with TRBD2 identical over 7 bases. CDR3 length equals 14 residues. Germline CDR1 and CDR2: SGHRS and YFSETQ. Germline trimming cut 2 bases from V and 0 bases from J; bases unmatched to any gene: 2. Here the CDR3 DNA reads TGCGCCAGCAGCTTTAGCGGGTACTCCTACGAGCAGTACTTC. This sequence encodes CASSFSGYSYEQYF.

Many counts were recorded for this clonotype. V and J are TRBV20-1 and TRBJ2-1, with D perhaps matching TRBD1 (6 bases). Trimming shortened V by 5 bases and J by 0 bases, and 26 bases separated the two germline ends. CDR3 size: 19 residues. Germline values: CDR1 DFQATT, CDR2 SNEGSKA (reference sequence). The CDR3 is CSAQTGRTALISSYNEQFF. The CDR3 nucleotides are TGCAGTGCTCAGACAGGACGGACAGCCTTAATTAGCTCCTACAATGAGCAGTTCTTC.

This clonotype was seen ten or more times. The chain uses TRBV15 and TRBJ2-3; 9 nucleotides match TRBD1. V lost 7 bases to trimming and J lost 1 base; unmatched junction nucleotides: 15. Germline V gene sequence: CDR1 LNHNV, CDR2 YYDKDF (reference sequence). The CDR3 totals 18 residues. The CDR3 reads CATNNRTGAPDGTDTQYF. CDR3 bases: TGTGCCACCAACAATCGGACAGGGGCCCCTGATGGCACAGATACGCAGTATTTT.

This clonotype was observed at least ten times. V gene TRBV5-1 combines with J gene TRBJ1-1; perhaps TRBD1 as D (6 bases). The V and J ends lost 4 bases and 2 bases respectively, with 12 bases between them. The CDR3 is 14 amino acids. Germline CDR1 reads SGHRS; CDR2 reads YFSETQ. CDR3 nucleotide sequence: TGCGCCAGCAGCCCGGGACACCTCAACACTGAAGCTTTCTTT. Protein product: CASSPGHLNTEAFF.

This clonotype came up many times. The gene calls are TRBV4-1 and TRBJ2-3, with D perhaps TRBD1 or TRBD2 (6 bases each). Germline values: CDR1 MGHRA, CDR2 YSYEKL. Trimming stripped 2 bases from V and 4 bases from J, with 7 bases between. The CDR3 spans 13 residues. The DNA of the CDR3 is TGCGCCAGCAGCCAAAGGGGGGCAGATACGCAGTATTTT. Protein sequence: CASSQRGADTQYF.

This clonotype was counted at least ten times. This sequence joins TRBV5-5 and TRBJ1-2, with no clear D. CDR3 length: 12 residues. Deletions cut 5 bases from V and 4 bases from J, with 9 bases between. CDR1 and CDR2 from the germline V gene are SGHKS and YYEKEE (reference sequence). The CDR3 here is CASSTESYGYTF. The CDR3 coding sequence is TGTGCCAGCAGTACTGAGTCCTATGGCTACACCTTC.

At least ten counts were recorded for this clonotype. The J gene is TRBJ2-5, the V gene TRBV20-1, with D perhaps TRBD1 or TRBD2 (5 bases each). Germline V gives CDR1 DFQATT, CDR2 SNEGSKA (reference sequence). V shed 1 base and J shed 2 bases, with 11 bases lying between them. CDR3 size: 14 residues. In DNA form, the CDR3 reads TGCAGTGCTAGAGGCCGGGACGGTCAAGAGACCCAGTACTTC. The encoded protein is CSARGRDGQETQYF.

This clonotype was seen repeatedly, ten times or more. The chain carries TRBV27 and TRBJ2-7; D possibly corresponds to TRBD2 (6 bases). Germline V gene data show CDR1 as MNHEY and CDR2 as SMNVEV (reference sequence). The CDR3 is 14 amino acids. The V end lost 1 base, the J end lost 2 bases, and 9 bases lay between the germline ends. The CDR3, as DNA: TGTGCCAGCAGTTTATGGCCGGGGGCCTACGAGCAGTACTTC. Amino acid sequence: CASSLWPGAYEQYF.

This clonotype showed up many times. The CDR3 bases are TGTGCCAGCAGCCCCGGGACGGACGCCTACGAGCAGTACTTC. Translating gives CASSPGTDAYEQYF. The chain uses TRBV3-1 and TRBJ2-7, with D possibly called TRBD1 or TRBD2 (5 bases each). CDR1 is LGHDT, CDR2 YNNKEL, per germline (reference sequence). V was shortened by 4 bases and J by 2 bases, with 12 bases between the two germline ends. The CDR3 totals 14 residues.

This clonotype has ten or more counts. J is TRBJ2-4 and V is TRBV5-6; perhaps D is TRBD1 or TRBD2 (5 bases each). Germline CDR1 is SGHDT and CDR2 is YYEEEE. The V and J ends lost 0 bases and 6 bases respectively, with 10 bases between them. The CDR3 has 14 residues. The CDR3 protein is CASSLGDGLNIQYF. CDR3 coding DNA: TGTGCCAGCAGCTTGGGGGACGGACTAAACATTCAGTACTTC.

This clonotype was observed at least ten times. The chain recombines TRBV20-1 with TRBJ2-5, with 7 positions matching TRBD2. With 1 base clipped from V and 3 bases from J, the junction kept 8 bases outside the gene matches. The CDR3 has 15 amino acids. Germline V gene lookup returns CDR1 DFQATT and CDR2 SNEGSKA (reference sequence). The CDR3 protein is CSARVRARGEETQYF. As DNA, the CDR3 is TGCAGTGCTAGAGTAAGGGCCCGGGGGGAAGAGACCCAGTACTTC.

This clonotype has at least ten counts. The chain links TRBV5-1 to TRBJ2-1; 13 positions agree with TRBD2. V lost 4 bases to trimming and J lost 0 bases; unmatched junction nucleotides: 7. Germline V gene sequence: CDR1 SGHRS, CDR2 YFSETQ. The CDR3 loop spans 18 amino acids. Here the CDR3 reads CASSLGTSGAASYNEQFF. The CDR3 DNA sequence: TGCGCCAGCAGCCTAGGGACTAGCGGGGCCGCCTCCTACAATGAGCAGTTCTTC. Complete variable domain (other parts from reference TRBV5-1 and TRBJ2-1): KAGVTQTPRYLIKTRGQQVTLSCSPISGHRSVSWYQQTPGQGLQFLFEYFSETQRNKGNFPGRFSGRQFSNSRSEMNVSTLELGDSALYLCASSLGTSGAASYNEQFFGPGTRLTVL.

The table lists this clonotype with many counts. This chain connects TRBV30 to TRBJ2-6; 9 bases agree with TRBD1. CDR3 length equals 18 residues. The V gene's germline CDR1 is GTSNPN and CDR2 SVGIG (reference sequence). Trimming at V came to 3 bases and at J to 4 bases, leaving 13 bases not matched to a gene. The CDR3 sequence is CAWRSPRTGVMGANVLTF. CDR3 sequence (DNA): TGTGCCTGGAGGAGCCCCCGGACAGGGGTAATGGGGGCCAACGTCCTGACTTTC.

Comment on this clonotype: This may come from a read error, since a much larger clone is one base off. The rearrangement joins TRBV5-1 to TRBJ1-6, with a possible D match to TRBD1 (5 bases). CDR1 and CDR2 from the germline V gene are SGHRS and YFSETQ. Trimming removed 4 bases from V and 8 bases from J, with 13 bases in between. CDR3 length equals 14 residues. This CDR3 reads CASSPGKGHSPLHF. In DNA, the CDR3 is TGCGCCAGCAGCCCCGGAAAGGGACATTCACCCCTCCACTTT. Drawing the rest from reference TRBV5-1 and TRBJ1-6, the complete variable domain is KAGVTQTPRYLIKTRGQQVTLSCSPISGHRSVSWYQQTPGQGLQFLFEYFSETQRNKGNFPGRFSGRQFSNSRSEMNVSTLELGDSALYLCASSPGKGHSPLHFGNGTRLTVT.

There are many counts of this clonotype. The V and J genes are TRBV20-1 and TRBJ2-7, with D possibly called TRBD1 or TRBD2 (6 bases each). This CDR3 contains 14 residues. The germline gives CDR1 DFQATT, CDR2 SNEGSKA (reference sequence). Trimming cost V 6 bases and J 2 bases, with 17 bases left between them. CDR3 bases: TGCAGTGCCGAGGGGGGTGGGCCTACCTACGAGCAGTACTTC. Protein product: CSAEGGGPTYEQYF.

This clonotype was found many times. The V gene is TRBV6-1, the J gene TRBJ1-1, with D perhaps TRBD1 (6 bases). V was shortened by 2 bases and J by 10 bases, with 11 bases between the two germline ends. The CDR3 loop spans 12 amino acids. Per the germline V gene, CDR1 is MNHNS and CDR2 is SASEGT. The CDR3 DNA follows: TGTGCCAGCAGTGAAAACAGGGATTTAGCTTTCTTT. Translating gives CASSENRDLAFF.

This clonotype was seen a few times. The junction differs from germline at one of its ends, possibly a read error. In DNA, the CDR3 is TGTGCCATCAGTGCTACCGGGACAAGCAATAAGACCCAGAATTTT. Residues: CAISATGTSNKTQNF. The chain employs TRBV10-3 and TRBJ1-5; possibly TRBD1 for D (6 bases). The CDR3 extends over 15 amino acids. Per germline, CDR1 ENHRY and CDR2 SYGVKD.

In its sample, this clonotype was seen many times. V usage is TRBV11-3 and J usage is TRBJ2-5; 11 nucleotides match TRBD1. The V and J ends lost 0 bases and 4 bases, in that order; junction bases with no gene match: 1. This CDR3 has 15 residues. Germline V gene sequence: CDR1 SGHNT, CDR2 YENEEA. CDR3 protein: CASSLDGTGGETQYF. The CDR3 nucleotides read TGTGCCAGCAGCTTAGACGGGACAGGGGGAGAGACCCAGTACTTC.

This clonotype was counted many times. The chain recombines TRBV5-4 with TRBJ1-1; 7 nucleotides align to TRBD1. V shed 3 bases and J 3 bases; nucleotides not matched to a gene: 8. The CDR3 is made up of 15 amino acids. Germline values: CDR1 SGHNT, CDR2 YYREEE (reference sequence). The CDR3 region has the DNA TGTGCCAGCAGCTCATACGGGACAGATCACACTGAAGCTTTCTTT. Translated, it gives CASSSYGTDHTEAFF.

The sample holds many counts of this clonotype. The gene calls are TRBV13 and TRBJ2-7; the D is unclear. This CDR3 contains 15 residues. With 1 base removed from V and 2 bases from J, the gap between germline ends came to 12 bases. Germline CDR1 is PRHDT and CDR2 is FYEKMQ (reference sequence). CDR3 nucleotide sequence: TGTGCCAGCAGCTTAGAAGGGTCTCAGACCTACGAGCAGTACTTC. Its translation: CASSLEGSQTYEQYF.

This clonotype has at least ten counts. The chain joins TRBV27 to TRBJ1-6; 7 bases match TRBD1. Trimming removed 9 bases from V and 8 bases from J; junction bases left unmatched: 22. The CDR3 length is 18 residues. Germline V gene lookup returns CDR1 MNHEY and CDR2 SMNVEV (reference sequence). This CDR3 reads CARSNSPEGAVSYSPLHF. The CDR3 DNA reads TGTGCCAGATCCAACTCCCCGGAGGGGGCAGTATCGTATTCACCCCTCCACTTT.

This clonotype was observed many times. The J gene is TRBJ2-1, the V gene TRBV5-6; D is ambiguous. The CDR3 sequence is 16 residues long. V gave up 0 bases and J gave up 0 bases, with 10 bases separating them. From germline, CDR1 is SGHDT and CDR2 YYEEEE. CDR3 protein: CASSLGSASSYNEQFF. Here the CDR3 DNA reads TGTGCCAGCAGCTTGGGGTCGGCGAGCTCCTACAATGAGCAGTTCTTC.

This clonotype was seen at least ten times. V usage is TRBV20-1 and J usage is TRBJ2-5, with 13 bases aligning to TRBD2. The V gene end was trimmed by 6 bases and the J gene end by 5 bases; junction bases not matched to a gene: 15. Germline CDR1 and CDR2: DFQATT and SNEGSKA (reference sequence). The length of the CDR3 is 17 residues. This chain's CDR3 is CSAKRTSGGVLGETQYF. The CDR3 DNA sequence: TGCAGTGCCAAAAGGACTAGCGGGGGAGTGTTGGGGGAGACCCAGTACTTC.

This clonotype was counted many times. The chain uses TRBV20-1 and TRBJ2-5; D might be TRBD1 (5 bases). V gave up 5 bases and J gave up 3 bases, with 13 bases separating them. The V gene's germline CDR1 is DFQATT and CDR2 SNEGSKA (reference sequence). The CDR3 is 13 amino acids. In DNA, the CDR3 is TGCAGTGCTGGACCCAGGGCAAAAGAGACCCAGTACTTC. Translated, it gives CSAGPRAKETQYF.